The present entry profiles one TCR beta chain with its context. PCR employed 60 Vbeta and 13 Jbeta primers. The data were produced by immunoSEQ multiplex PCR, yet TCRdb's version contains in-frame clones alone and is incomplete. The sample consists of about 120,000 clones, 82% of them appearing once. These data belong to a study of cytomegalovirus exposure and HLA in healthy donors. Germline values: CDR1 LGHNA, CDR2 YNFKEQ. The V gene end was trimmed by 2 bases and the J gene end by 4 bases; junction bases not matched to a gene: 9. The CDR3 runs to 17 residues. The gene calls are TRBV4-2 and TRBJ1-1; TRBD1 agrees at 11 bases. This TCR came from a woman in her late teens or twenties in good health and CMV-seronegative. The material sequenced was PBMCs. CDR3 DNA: TGTGCCAGCAGCCAACCTCGCCCAGGGACAGGGGGCACTGAAGCTTTCTTT. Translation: CASSQPRPGTGGTEAFF.